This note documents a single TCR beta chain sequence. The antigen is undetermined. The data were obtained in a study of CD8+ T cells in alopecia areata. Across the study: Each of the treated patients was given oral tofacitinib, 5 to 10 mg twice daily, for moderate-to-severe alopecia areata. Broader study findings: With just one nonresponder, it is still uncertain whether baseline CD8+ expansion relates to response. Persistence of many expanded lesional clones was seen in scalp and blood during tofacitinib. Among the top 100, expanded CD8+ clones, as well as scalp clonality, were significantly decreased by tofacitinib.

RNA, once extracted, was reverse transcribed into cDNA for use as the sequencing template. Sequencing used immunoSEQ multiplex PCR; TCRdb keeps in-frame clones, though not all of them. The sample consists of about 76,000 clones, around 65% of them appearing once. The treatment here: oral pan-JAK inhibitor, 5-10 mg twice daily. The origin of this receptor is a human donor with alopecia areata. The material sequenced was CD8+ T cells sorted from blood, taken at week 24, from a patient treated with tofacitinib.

CDR3 protein: CASSLGFGQANTEAFF. CDR3 coding DNA: TGTGCCAGCAGCTTAGGGTTTGGGCAGGCGAACACTGAAGCTTTCTTT. The V and J genes are TRBV7-9 and TRBJ1-1; no clear D gene. Looked up from germline, CDR1 is SEHNR and CDR2 is FQNEAQ (reference sequence). Trimming took off 1 base at V and 1 base at J, with 13 bases between the two ends. The CDR3 spans 16 residues.